This entry describes one TCR beta chain. No antigen is known for it. This sample was included in a study of CXCR3-negative and CXCR3-positive naive CD8 T cells. Findings and limits, study-wide: Against CXCR3-negative naive cells, CXCR3-positive naive cells showed more hydrophobic TRB CDR3s.

TRB cDNA libraries were made by UMI-labeled 5' RACE. Each CDR3 protein gets one entry in TCRdb, which reprocessed the 5' RACE reads and gives no DNA. This repertoire includes tens of thousands of distinct CDR3 sequences. Germline V gene sequence: CDR1 SQVTM, CDR2 ANQGSEA. This CDR3 region has 12 residues. The V gene is TRBV29-1, the J gene TRBJ1-1; TCRdb proposes TRBD1, but this gene call is untestable without DNA. The sample was naive CXCR3+ CD8+ T cells from blood. Subset described: CD45RO-CCR7+CD27+CD95- naive CD8+ T cells expressing CXCR3 (TNR3+). The receptor comes from a human donor in good health. Some clones in this sample may be carry-over from other donors' samples. The CDR3 region is CSVQGARTEAFF.